This T cell receptor beta chain was found in a study of blood T cell repertoires in COVID-19. Study summary: Samples came from the United States, Italy and Spain, spanning acute and convalescent COVID-19. PBMCs, B-cell-depleted T cells, or T cells were the source of the cDNA or gDNA that made up the material.

Sequencing was performed with immunoSEQ multiplex PCR; in TCRdb, only in-frame clones are kept and a portion is missing. Here the sample spans 150,000 to 200,000 clones, 82% being singletons. A Seattle source enrolled patients during active infection and followed them longitudinally. V dropped 2 bases and J dropped 6 bases, with 19 bases sitting between them. Looked up from germline, CDR1 is SEHNR and CDR2 is FQNEAQ (reference sequence). This CDR3 is built from 16 residues. This sequence was found in a woman aged 40 to 55 with COVID-19, enrolled during active disease. The J gene is TRBJ1-1, the V gene TRBV7-9, with D possibly TRBD1 on 5 matching bases. The specimen was peripheral blood. The CDR3 loop is CASSLRWLVSGSEAFF. The CDR3 nucleotides are TGTGCCAGCAGCTTAAGGTGGTTAGTGTCAGGGTCTGAAGCTTTCTTT.